One and the same sample provided the 3 T cell receptor beta chains below, sequenced in a study of T cells in Graves' hyperthyroidism and ophthalmopathy. Researchers amplified the TCR beta CDR3 regions from RNA transcripts. First-round RT-PCR with HTBI primers amplified the TCR CDR3 region. TCRdb re-derived calls from the multiplex PCR reads in MiXCR, one entry per CDR3 protein. Of 650,000 to 700,000 distinct CDR3 sequences in the sample, 15% to 20% were seen once. Sample: blood. The receptors were gathered from a man in his fifties or sixties with Graves' hyperthyroidism.

This clonotype occurred a few times. CDR3 in amino acids: CASSIDGTGWNEAFF. The CDR3 coding sequence is TGTGCCAGTAGTATAGACGGGACAGGGTGGAATGAAGCTTTCTTT. J is TRBJ1-1 and V is TRBV19; 9 bases agree with TRBD1. CDR3 length equals 15 residues. Trimming cost V 0 bases and J 7 bases; bases outside gene matches: 6. Germline lookup yields CDR1 LNHDA and CDR2 SQIVND (reference sequence).

The table lists this clonotype with a few counts. V and J are TRBV18 and TRBJ2-1; the D gene is possibly TRBD2 (5 bases). Trimming removed 2 bases from V and 3 bases from J, with 14 bases in between. This CDR3 region has 16 residues. Looked up from germline, CDR1 is KGHSH and CDR2 is LQKENI. CDR3 nucleotides: TGTGCCAGCTCACCAAGTGCAGCGGCCAACTACAATGAGCAGTTCTTC. This codes for CASSPSAAANYNEQFF. Together with reference TRBV18 and TRBJ2-1, the CDR3 gives the full variable domain: NAGVMQNPRHLVRRRGQEARLRCSPMKGHSHVYWYRQLPEEGLKFMVYLQKENIIDESGMPKERFSAEFPKEGPSILRIQQVVRGDSAAYFCASSPSAAANYNEQFFGPGTRLTVL.

This chain uses TRBV30 with TRBJ1-1; D remains ambiguous. There are 14 residues in the CDR3. Between the trimmed V and J ends, which lost 4 bases and 0 bases, there was a span of 12 bases. The germline V gene has CDR1 GTSNPN and CDR2 SVGIG (reference sequence). DNA for the CDR3: TGTGCCTGGAACTTCGGCCGCTTGAACACTGAAGCTTTCTTT. Amino acid sequence: CAWNFGRLNTEAFF.